This entry describes one T cell receptor (beta chain). Its specificity is unknown. CDR1 is MDHEN, CDR2 SYDVKM, per germline. The CDR3 runs 16 residues. Trimming cost V 5 bases and J 5 bases; bases outside gene matches: 9. This sample is part of a study of identical twins. Study-level results: Analyses of zero insertions could be partly confounded by invariant MAIT and iNKT cells. Out-of-frame alpha sequences common to twins exhibited an excess of low generation probability.

Template switching added a universal primer site; cDNA carried unique molecular identifiers. TCRdb independently ran MiXCR on the 5' RACE reads; one entry per CDR3 protein. This table holds approximately 1.8 million distinct CDR3 sequences, 25% to 35% found once. The chain links TRBV28 to TRBJ2-2; 9 bases fit TRBD2. The specimen sequenced was cord blood. This TCR derives from a newborn girl in good health. CDR3 coding DNA: TGTGCCAGCAGTCCCATGGGACTAGCTGTGACCGGGGAGCTGTTTTTT. It is translated as CASSPMGLAVTGELFF.